The subject of this entry is one T cell receptor (beta chain). Its matching antigen is unknown. The entry originates in a study of T cells after yellow fever vaccination. Whole-study context: Those fractions that held only low numbers of cells were prepared using the SMART-Seq v4 Ultra Low Input RNA kit.

Findings of the study overall: Post-booster reappearance was seen for most primary-vaccination clones (around 96% CD4, 88% CD8). High-abundance clonotypes from the bulk population could contaminate FACS-sorted repertoires.

Deletions cut 7 bases from V and 1 base from J, with 4 bases between. This CDR3 is built from 11 residues. The V gene's germline CDR1 is LGHNA and CDR2 YNFKEQ. TCRdb fed the 5' RACE reads into MiXCR, producing one record per CDR3 protein. This sample has a few hundred thousand distinct CDR3 sequences, with less than 20% found just once. This receptor was identified in a man in his late teens or twenties who received the YFV17D yellow fever vaccine. The source material was PBMCs, sampled about 5 days after the first yellow fever vaccination. The chain has TRBV4-2 and TRBJ2-5; D gene ambiguous. The CDR3 region is CASTPQETQYF. The CDR3 bases are TGTGCCAGCACCCCCCAAGAGACCCAGTACTTC.